Below are 23 T cell receptor beta chains sequenced from a single sample in a study of blood T cell repertoires in COVID-19. Sequencing used immunoSEQ multiplex PCR; TCRdb keeps in-frame clones, though not all of them. The profile shows tens of thousands of clones, just under 85% of them singletons. The material sequenced was peripheral blood. The receptors were gathered from a man between 65 and 80 years old with acute or convalescent COVID-19.

The V gene is TRBV5-1, the J gene TRBJ1-3; D remains ambiguous. The CDR3 consists of 14 residues. V was clipped by 5 bases and J by 7 bases, with 16 bases between them. Germline V lookup: CDR1 SGHRS, CDR2 YFSETQ. The DNA for the CDR3 is TGCGCCAGCAGTCAACGACCTCGAGGGAACACCATATATTTT. It is translated as CASSQRPRGNTIYF.

The chain joins TRBV6-4 to TRBJ2-1; weak D call: TRBD1 (5 bases). This CDR3 is built from 15 residues. CDR1 is MRHNA, CDR2 SNTAGT, per germline. V was cut by 1 base and J by 5 bases, with 12 bases left in between. The CDR3 nucleotides are TGTGCCAGCAGTGACTGGGGCAGGGCTAACAATGAGCAGTTCTTC. Protein sequence: CASSDWGRANNEQFF.

This clone has a count of ten or more. This chain uses TRBV5-1 with TRBJ1-2; D may be TRBD1 (6 bases). The CDR3 has 13 amino acids. From germline, CDR1 is SGHRS and CDR2 YFSETQ. V lost 3 bases and J 10 bases, leaving 16 bases between the germline ends. The chain's CDR3 is CASSSQGILDYTF. The CDR3 DNA follows: TGCGCCAGCAGCTCCCAGGGGATCTTGGACTACACCTTC.

This clone appeared a few times. The chain has TRBV6-5 and TRBJ1-1, with 7 bases lining up with TRBD1. The trim removed 7 bases at V and 0 bases at J, leaving 5 bases unmatched. CDR1 and CDR2 from the germline V gene are MNHEY and SVGAGI. This CDR3 region has 14 residues. CDR3 sequence reads: CASKSDRVNTEAFF. CDR3 nucleotide sequence: TGTGCCAGCAAGTCCGACAGGGTGAACACTGAAGCTTTCTTT.

The chain joins TRBV6-5 to TRBJ2-2; 8 nucleotides align to TRBD1. CDR3 size: 15 residues. The germline V gene has CDR1 MNHEY and CDR2 SVGAGI. The V gene end was trimmed by 6 bases and the J gene end by 6 bases; junction bases not matched to a gene: 9. The chain's CDR3 is CASSRRQGAPGELFF. The DNA for the CDR3 is TGTGCCAGCAGCCGACGCCAGGGGGCGCCCGGGGAGCTGTTTTTT.

The J gene is TRBJ1-6, the V gene TRBV7-9, with D tentatively TRBD1 (5 bases). The germline V gene has CDR1 SEHNR and CDR2 FQNEAQ (reference sequence). The ends were cut back, 2 bases at V and 14 bases at J, with 10 bases in the middle. This CDR3 is 12 amino acids long. The CDR3: CASSLLGGTLHF. DNA for the CDR3: TGTGCCAGCAGCTTATTGGGGGGAACCCTCCACTTT.

This chain joins TRBV21-1 and TRBJ2-3; the table's D call, TRBD2, was not checked against the DNA. TRBV21-1 is described as a pseudogene. The CDR3 consists of 18 residues. In nucleotides, the CDR3 is TGTGCCAGCAGCAAAGCGGCGGGAGGACGGCGTAGCACAGATACGCAGTATTTT. Encoded protein: CASSKAAGGRRSTDTQYF.

The rearrangement links TRBV4-1 to TRBJ2-7; tentatively, D is TRBD1 (6 bases). The CDR3 totals 15 residues. The germline V and J ends were trimmed by 4 bases and 0 bases, with 13 bases remaining between them. CDR1 MGHRA and CDR2 YSYEKL come from the germline V gene. The CDR3 DNA is TGCGCCAGCAGCCTCAGGGGTGAGAGCTCCTACGAGCAGTACTTC. Its protein is CASSLRGESSYEQYF.

V gene TRBV2 combines with J gene TRBJ1-4, with D maybe TRBD1 (6 bases). V shed 6 bases and J shed 2 bases, with 19 bases lying between them. The germline V gene has CDR1 SNHLY and CDR2 FYNNEI. CDR3 length: 17 residues. Here the CDR3 reads CASRGAVAADTNEKLFF. In DNA form, the CDR3 reads TGTGCCAGCAGGGGGGCAGTGGCAGCTGACACTAATGAAAAACTGTTTTTT.

This rearrangement joins TRBV19 to TRBJ2-7, with 7 nucleotides matching TRBD2. The CDR3 spans 15 residues. V lost 4 bases to trimming and J lost 1 base; unmatched junction nucleotides: 7. CDR1 LNHDA and CDR2 SQIVND come from the germline V gene (reference sequence). The CDR3 region is CASSTGLGGSYEQYF. Written as DNA, the CDR3 is TGTGCCAGTAGTACCGGACTCGGGGGGTCCTACGAGCAGTACTTC. The whole variable domain, filled in from reference TRBV19 and TRBJ2-7, reads DGGITQSPKYLFRKEGQNVTLSCEQNLNHDAMYWYRQDPGQGLRLIYYSQIVNDFQKGDIAEGYSVSREKKESFPLTVTSAQKNPTAFYLCASSTGLGGSYEQYFGPGTRLTVT.

CDR3: CSASFYGTNYGYTF. For the CDR3, the DNA is TGCAGTGCTAGTTTTTACGGGACTAACTATGGCTACACCTTC. The chain combines TRBV20-1 with TRBJ1-2; no clear D gene. Germline V lookup: CDR1 DFQATT, CDR2 SNEGSKA (reference sequence). V was cut by 3 bases and J by 0 bases, with 11 bases left in between. This CDR3 comprises 14 residues.

J is TRBJ1-1 and V is TRBV27, with D hard to call. CDR1 and CDR2 from the germline V gene are MNHEY and SMNVEV (reference sequence). Trimming stripped 6 bases from V and 3 bases from J, with 11 bases between. CDR3 length: 13 amino acids. The CDR3 DNA sequence: TGTGCCAGCAGACGCAATCGGGACACTGAAGCTTTCTTT. Translating gives CASRRNRDTEAFF.

The chain carries TRBV2 and TRBJ2-7; D remains unclear. This CDR3 spans 13 amino acids. V lost 4 bases and J 6 bases, leaving 13 bases between the germline ends. Germline CDR1 and CDR2: SNHLY and FYNNEI. The CDR3 nucleotides are TGTGCCAGCAGTGTACAACTAATGGGCGAGCAGTACTTC. Amino acid sequence: CASSVQLMGEQYF.

The chain couples TRBV9 to TRBJ2-3; the D gene is possibly TRBD2 (7 bases). Between the trimmed V and J ends, which lost 2 bases and 4 bases, there was a span of 17 bases. The CDR3 consists of 16 residues. Germline CDR1 SGDLS, CDR2 YYNGEE. The CDR3 DNA sequence: TGTGCCAGCAGCGTGGGGGGGCTGGGTGCGGCAGATACGCAGTATTTT. It translates to CASSVGGLGAADTQYF.

The J gene is TRBJ2-5, the V gene TRBV15; D unresolved. This CDR3 spans 15 amino acids. Trimming shortened V by 0 bases and J by 0 bases, and 8 bases separated the two germline ends. CDR1 is LNHNV, CDR2 YYDKDF, per germline (reference sequence). The CDR3 DNA is TGTGCCACCAGCAGAGACCGAGAGTACCAAGAGACCCAGTACTTC. This encodes CATSRDREYQETQYF.

This clone was counted a single time. This sequence joins TRBV5-1 and TRBJ2-5; 8 bases map to TRBD2. V was pared by 3 bases and J by 1 base, with 8 bases of the junction left unmatched. Germline CDR1 SGHRS, CDR2 YFSETQ. This CDR3 spans 16 amino acids. The chain's CDR3 is CASSWGVTSGQETQYF. In DNA, the CDR3 is TGCGCCAGCAGCTGGGGGGTCACTAGCGGCCAAGAGACCCAGTACTTC.

This chain uses TRBV2 with TRBJ1-1, with D perhaps matching TRBD1 (6 bases). Deletions cut 6 bases from V and 6 bases from J, with 14 bases between. Germline V gene data show CDR1 as SNHLY and CDR2 as FYNNEI. The CDR3 runs to 13 residues. The CDR3: CASSSQGPSEAFF. CDR3 bases: TGTGCCAGCAGCTCCCAGGGGCCCTCTGAAGCTTTCTTT.

This clone was detected once. This chain uses TRBV5-1 with TRBJ2-7, with D possibly TRBD1 on 6 matching bases. CDR1 and CDR2 from the germline V gene are SGHRS and YFSETQ. The germline V and J ends were trimmed by 3 bases and 2 bases, with 12 bases remaining between them. This CDR3 comprises 14 residues. The CDR3: CASSSGTRTYEQYF. Written as DNA, the CDR3 is TGCGCCAGCAGCTCCGGGACAAGAACCTACGAGCAGTACTTC.

The chain combines TRBV25-1 with TRBJ2-3; 8 bases agree with TRBD1. Per the germline V gene, CDR1 is MGHDK and CDR2 is SYGVNS. Germline trimming cut 1 base from V and 1 base from J; bases unmatched to any gene: 4. The CDR3 runs 16 residues. The CDR3, as DNA: TGTGCCAGCAGTGAATTGAGGACAGGGCGCACAGATACGCAGTATTTT. Amino acids: CASSELRTGRTDTQYF.

V gene TRBV3-1 (or the pseudogene TRBV3-2) combines with J gene TRBJ2-7; D gene uncertain. The germline V gene encodes CDR1 LGHDT and CDR2 YNNKEL (reference sequence). The CDR3 is 14 amino acids. V was cut by 0 bases and J by 2 bases, with 8 bases left in between. The CDR3 bases are TGTGCCAGCAGCCAAGATTTCGCGACCTACGAGCAGTACTTC. Encoded protein: CASSQDFATYEQYF.

This chain connects TRBV5-1 to TRBJ2-1; a weak D match, TRBD2 (7 bases). Germline loops: CDR1 SGHRS, CDR2 YFSETQ. The CDR3 has 16 amino acids. Trimming left V 4 bases short and J 9 bases short, with 23 bases between. CDR3 bases: TGCGCCAGCAGCCCCATCCCGGGGGGTAGGGGGGGTGAGCAGTTCTTC. It yields the protein CASSPIPGGRGGEQFF.

The CDR3 DNA sequence: TGTGCCAGCTACGGACAGGGGGGATATCAGCCCCAGCATTTT. Translating it yields CASYGQGGYQPQHF. The rearrangement links TRBV6-6 to TRBJ1-5; TRBD1 matches at 10 bases. Germline V gives CDR1 MNHNY, CDR2 SVGAGI (reference sequence). The trim removed 8 bases at V and 5 bases at J, leaving 6 bases unmatched. The CDR3 length is 14 residues.

The rearrangement uses TRBV12-3 or TRBV12-4 and TRBJ1-1; TRBD1 matches 7 bases. Unmatched junction bases numbered 8, after V lost 3 bases and J lost 10 bases. The CDR3 totals 13 residues. In DNA, the CDR3 is TGTGCCAGCAGTTTCCAGGGGGAAGACGTAGCTTTCTTT. Its translation: CASSFQGEDVAFF.